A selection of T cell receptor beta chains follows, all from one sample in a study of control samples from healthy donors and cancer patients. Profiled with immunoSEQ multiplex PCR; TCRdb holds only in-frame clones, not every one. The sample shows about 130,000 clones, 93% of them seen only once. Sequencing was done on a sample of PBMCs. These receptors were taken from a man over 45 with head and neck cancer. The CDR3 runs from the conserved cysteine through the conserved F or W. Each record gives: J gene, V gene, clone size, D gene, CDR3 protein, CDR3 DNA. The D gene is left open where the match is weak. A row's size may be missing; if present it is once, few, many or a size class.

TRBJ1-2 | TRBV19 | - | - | CASSRDRTNYGYTF | TGTGCCAGTAGTAGAGACAGGACCAACTATGGCTACACCTTC
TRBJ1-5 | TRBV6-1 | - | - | CASSDFPAGPHF | TGTGCCAGCAGTGATTTTCCCGCAGGTCCACATTTT
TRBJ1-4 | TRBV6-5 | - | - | CASSRQGPNEKLFF | TGTGCCAGCAGTAGGCAGGGACCTAATGAAAAACTGTTTTTT
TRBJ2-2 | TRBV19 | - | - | CASSGTQNTGELFF | TGTGCCAGTAGTGGGACACAGAACACCGGGGAGCTGTTTTTT
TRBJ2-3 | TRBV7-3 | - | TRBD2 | CASSAGGPNTQYF | TGTGCCAGCAGCGCGGGGGGGCCAAATACGCAGTATTTT
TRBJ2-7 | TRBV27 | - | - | CASVNRQGYF | TGTGCCAGCGTCAACAGGCAGGGGTACTTC
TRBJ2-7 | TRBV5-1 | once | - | CASSIAGLVFEQYF | TGCGCCAGCAGCATAGCAGGGTTAGTATTCGAGCAGTACTTC
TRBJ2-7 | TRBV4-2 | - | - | CASSQGRELSYEQYF | TGTGCCAGCAGCCAAGGAAGGGAGCTCTCCTACGAGCAGTACTTC
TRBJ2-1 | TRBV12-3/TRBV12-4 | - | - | CASSLGYNEQFF | TGTGCCAGCAGTTTGGGTTACAATGAGCAGTTCTTC
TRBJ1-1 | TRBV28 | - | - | CASSLPGAVEAFF | TGTGCCAGCAGTCTCCCGGGGGCGGTTGAAGCTTTCTTT
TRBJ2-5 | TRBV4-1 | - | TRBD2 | CASSQDRGGVIETQYF | TGCGCCAGCAGCCAAGATCGGGGGGGGGTTATAGAGACCCAGTACTTC
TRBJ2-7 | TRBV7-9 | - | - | CASSLVAGNSYEQYF | TGTGCCAGCAGCTTAGTCGCAGGGAACTCCTACGAGCAGTACTTC
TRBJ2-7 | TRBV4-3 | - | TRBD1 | CASSQGWDSFYEQYF | TGCGCCAGCAGCCAAGGATGGGACAGCTTCTACGAGCAGTACTTC
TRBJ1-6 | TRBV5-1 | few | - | CASSLGDPLGSPLHF | TGCGCCAGCAGCCTGGGGGACCCCTTGGGGTCACCCCTCCACTTT
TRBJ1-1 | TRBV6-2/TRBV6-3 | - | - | CASSYSARVETEAFF | TGTGCCAGCAGTTACTCCGCTCGGGTCGAGACTGAAGCTTTCTTT
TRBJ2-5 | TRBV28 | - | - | CASSELKETQYF | TGTGCCAGCAGCGAGTTAAAAGAGACCCAGTACTTC
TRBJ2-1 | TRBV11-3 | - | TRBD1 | CASSLTGSNEQFF | TGTGCCAGCAGCTTGACAGGGTCTAATGAGCAGTTCTTC
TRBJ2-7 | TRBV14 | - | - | CASSQGVPPYEQYF | TGTGCCAGCAGCCAGGGGGTTCCCCCCTACGAGCAGTACTTC
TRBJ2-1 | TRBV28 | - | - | CASSLEWATGYEQFF | TGTGCCAGCAGTTTAGAATGGGCCACAGGCTATGAGCAGTTCTTC
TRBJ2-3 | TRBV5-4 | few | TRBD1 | CASRYRGGTDTQYF | TGTGCCAGCAGATACAGGGGGGGCACAGATACGCAGTATTTT
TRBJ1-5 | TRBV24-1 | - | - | CATSRADNQPQHF | TGTGCCACTAGCCGGGCCGACAATCAGCCCCAGCATTTT
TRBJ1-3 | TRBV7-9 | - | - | CASSLAGTSGNTIYF | TGTGCCAGCAGCTTAGCAGGGACATCTGGAAACACCATATATTTT